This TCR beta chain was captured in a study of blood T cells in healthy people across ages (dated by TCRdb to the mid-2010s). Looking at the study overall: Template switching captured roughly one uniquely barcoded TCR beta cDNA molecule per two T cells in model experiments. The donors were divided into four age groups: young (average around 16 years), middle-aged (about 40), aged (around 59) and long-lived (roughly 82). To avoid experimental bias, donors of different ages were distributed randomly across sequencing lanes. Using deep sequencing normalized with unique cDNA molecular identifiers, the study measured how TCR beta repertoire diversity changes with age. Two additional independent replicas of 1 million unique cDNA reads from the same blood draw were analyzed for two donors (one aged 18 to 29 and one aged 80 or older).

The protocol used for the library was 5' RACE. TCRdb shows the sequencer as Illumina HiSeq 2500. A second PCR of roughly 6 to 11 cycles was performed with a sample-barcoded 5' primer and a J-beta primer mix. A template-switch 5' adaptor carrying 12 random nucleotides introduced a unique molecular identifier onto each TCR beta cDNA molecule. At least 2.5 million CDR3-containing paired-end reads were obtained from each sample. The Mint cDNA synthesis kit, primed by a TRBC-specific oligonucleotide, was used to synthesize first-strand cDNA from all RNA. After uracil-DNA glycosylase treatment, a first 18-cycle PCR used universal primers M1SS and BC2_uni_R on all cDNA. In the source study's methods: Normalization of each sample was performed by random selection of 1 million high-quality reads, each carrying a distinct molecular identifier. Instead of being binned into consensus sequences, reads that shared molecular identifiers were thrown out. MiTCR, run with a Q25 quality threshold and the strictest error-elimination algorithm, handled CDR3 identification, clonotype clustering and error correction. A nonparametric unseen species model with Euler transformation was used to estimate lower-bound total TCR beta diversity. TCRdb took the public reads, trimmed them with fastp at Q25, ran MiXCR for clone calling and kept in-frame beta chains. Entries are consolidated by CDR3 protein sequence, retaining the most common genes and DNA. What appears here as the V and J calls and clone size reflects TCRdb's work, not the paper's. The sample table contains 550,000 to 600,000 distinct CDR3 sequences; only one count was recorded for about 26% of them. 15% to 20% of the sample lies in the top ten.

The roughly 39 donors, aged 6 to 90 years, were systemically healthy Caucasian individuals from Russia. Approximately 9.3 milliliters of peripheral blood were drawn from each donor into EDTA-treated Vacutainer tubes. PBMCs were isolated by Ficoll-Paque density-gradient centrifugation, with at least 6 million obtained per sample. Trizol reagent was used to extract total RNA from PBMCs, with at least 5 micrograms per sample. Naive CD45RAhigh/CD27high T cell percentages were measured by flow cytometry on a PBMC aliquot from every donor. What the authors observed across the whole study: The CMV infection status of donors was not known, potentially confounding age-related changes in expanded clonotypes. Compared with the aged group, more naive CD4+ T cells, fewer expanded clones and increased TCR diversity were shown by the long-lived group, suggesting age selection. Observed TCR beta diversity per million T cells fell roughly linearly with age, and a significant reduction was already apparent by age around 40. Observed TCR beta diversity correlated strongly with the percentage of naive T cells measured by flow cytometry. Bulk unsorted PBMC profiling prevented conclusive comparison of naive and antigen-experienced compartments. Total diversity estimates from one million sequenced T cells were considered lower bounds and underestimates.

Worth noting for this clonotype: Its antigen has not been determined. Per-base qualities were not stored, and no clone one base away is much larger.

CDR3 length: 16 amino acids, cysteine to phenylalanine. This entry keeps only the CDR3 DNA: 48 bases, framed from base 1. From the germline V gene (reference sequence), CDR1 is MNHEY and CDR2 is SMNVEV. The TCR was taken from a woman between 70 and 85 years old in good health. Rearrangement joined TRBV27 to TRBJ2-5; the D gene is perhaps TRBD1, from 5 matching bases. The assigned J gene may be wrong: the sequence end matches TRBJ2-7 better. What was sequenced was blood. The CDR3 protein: CASSSKPPQGSYEQYF. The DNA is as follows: TGTGCCAGCAGCTCGAAACCCCCCCAGGGTTCCTACGAGCAGTACTTC.